Detailed here is one T cell receptor (beta chain). The sample comes from a study of blood T cell repertoires in COVID-19. Original processing notes: Quantification of nucleated cells was approximated via reference gene primer amplification. The assay was immunoSEQ multiplex PCR, and TCRdb's table has in-frame clones only and misses some. The DNA gave D and trimming, while V, J and clone size come from that table. Of 150,000 to 200,000 clones in the sample, about 88% are singletons; the top ten hold approximately 2.1%. The sequenced material came from peripheral blood. The sequence came from a man aged 18 to 29 who had recovered from COVID-19.

CDR3 loop: CASTPGEAQPQHF. In nucleotides, the CDR3 is TGTGCCAGCACCCCGGGGGAGGCTCAGCCCCAGCATTTT. This sequence joins TRBV6-2 or TRBV6-3 and TRBJ1-5; TRBD1 is a possible D gene (5 bases). Germline CDR1 reads MNHEY; CDR2 reads SVGEGT. The length of the CDR3 is 13 residues. V gave up 7 bases and J gave up 6 bases, with 13 bases separating them.